The next 6 T cell receptor beta chains were all read from a single sample in a study of OX40 agonist ivuxolimab in advanced cancers. The protocol was immunoSEQ multiplex PCR, while the TCRdb copy is restricted to in-frame clones and leaves out a portion. The repertoire has roughly 80,000 clones, more than 75% of them found once; the top ten carry 0.25% to 0.4%. The specimen comprised CD4+ or CD8+ T cells sorted from blood, sampled in a trial of the OX40 agonist ivuxolimab. The receptors were sampled from an adult with an advanced solid tumor such as melanoma, head and neck, liver or kidney cancer.

The chain carries TRBV6-5 and TRBJ2-7; 9 bases are a match to TRBD1. Germline values: CDR1 MNHEY, CDR2 SVGAGI. The CDR3 consists of 13 residues. Trimming took 5 bases from V and 3 from J; bases not matched to a gene: 2. Here the CDR3 reads CASSGQGIYEQYF. The DNA of the CDR3 is TGTGCCAGCAGTGGACAGGGGATCTACGAGCAGTACTTC.

This clone was seen only a few times. The V call is TRBV2, the J call TRBJ1-6, with 9 bases matching TRBD1. Germline assignment: CDR1 SNHLY and CDR2 FYNNEI. V gave up 6 bases and J gave up 9 bases; unmatched junction bases: 9. The CDR3 loop spans 15 amino acids. The CDR3 region is CASRGTGGVGSPLHF. The CDR3 DNA reads TGTGCCAGCAGGGGAACAGGGGGCGTTGGTTCACCCCTCCACTTT.

Details on this clone: This same CDR3 is encoded by further DNA sequences in the sample. This chain connects TRBV5-4 to TRBJ1-2, with D hard to call. Trimming took off 1 base at V and 1 base at J, with 2 bases between the two ends. There are 12 residues in the CDR3. The germline V gene has CDR1 SGHNT and CDR2 YYREEE (reference sequence). CDR3 sequence (DNA): TGTGCCAGCAGCTTGAGTAACTATGGCTACACCTTC. This gives the protein CASSLSNYGYTF.

The CDR3 is CASSQRVVSTDTQYF. The DNA of the CDR3 is TGTGCCAGCAGCCAAAGGGTCGTGAGCACAGATACGCAGTATTTT. The chain joins TRBV11-2 to TRBJ2-3, with D unresolved. The CDR3 runs 15 residues. CDR1 and CDR2 (germline): SGHAT, FQNNGV. V lost 5 bases, J lost 0 bases, and 12 bases lay in between.

This clone came up a few times. The chain combines TRBV25-1 with TRBJ1-1; D is unresolved. The V end was cut by 3 bases, the J end by 10 bases, with 15 bases between. Germline V gene sequence: CDR1 MGHDK, CDR2 SYGVNS. There are 13 residues in the CDR3. CDR3 sequence reads: CASSDSGQRTAFF. DNA of the CDR3: TGTGCCAGCAGTGATTCGGGTCAGAGGACAGCTTTCTTT. The whole variable domain, filled in from reference TRBV25-1 and TRBJ1-1, reads EADIYQTPRYLVIGTGKKITLECSQTMGHDKMYWYQQDPGMELHLIHYSYGVNSTEKGDLSSESTVSRIRTEHFPLTLESARPSHTSQYLCASSDSGQRTAFFGQGTRLTVV.

This chain joins TRBV7-9 and TRBJ1-5; 7 bases align to TRBD1. This CDR3 contains 14 residues. Germline V lookup: CDR1 SEHNR, CDR2 FQNEAQ (reference sequence). Trimming removed 4 bases from V and 2 bases from J; junction bases left unmatched: 2. The CDR3 region is CASSYTGGNQPQHF. The DNA of the CDR3 is TGTGCCAGCAGCTACACAGGGGGCAATCAGCCCCAGCATTTT.